What follows are 10 T cell receptor beta chains derived from one specimen sequenced in a study of blood T cell repertoires in COVID-19. Profiling relied on immunoSEQ multiplex PCR, and the TCRdb table lists in-frame clones only, not all of them. Of about 110,000 clones in the sample, about two thirds are singletons; the top ten hold 0.8% to 1%. The sample was peripheral blood. These receptors originate from a human donor with acute or convalescent COVID-19. The donor label of this sample is uncertain.

The chain recombines TRBV28 with TRBJ1-4; D is unresolved. V lost 6 bases, J lost 8 bases, and 10 bases lay in between. This CDR3 is built from 12 residues. Germline CDR1 reads MDHEN; CDR2 reads SYDVKM. DNA for the CDR3: TGTGCCAGCAGCTCAGGTGGGGAAAAACTGTTTTTT. Residues: CASSSGGEKLFF. The full variable domain, completed using reference TRBV28 and TRBJ1-4, is DVKVTQSSRYLVKRTGEKVFLECVQDMDHENMFWYRQDPGLGLRLIYFSYDVKMKEKGDIPEGYSVSREKKERFSLILESASTNQTSMYLCASSSGGEKLFFGSGTQLSVL.

The V and J genes are TRBV24-1 and TRBJ2-1, with 7 bases fitting TRBD1. Looked up from germline, CDR1 is KGHDR and CDR2 is SFDVKD. After removal of 5 bases from V and 5 bases from J, the junction contained 8 bases not matched to a gene. The CDR3 is made up of 15 amino acids. The CDR3 reads CATSGTGQLNNEQFF. CDR3 coding DNA: TGTGCCACCAGTGGCACGGGACAGTTGAACAATGAGCAGTTCTTC.

The chain joins TRBV6-5 to TRBJ1-2, with TRBD1 identical over 7 bases. The CDR3 covers 15 residues. Germline V gene sequence: CDR1 MNHEY, CDR2 SVGAGI. The ends lost 6 bases at V and 3 bases at J; junction bases unmatched: 10. Here the CDR3 DNA reads TGTGCCAGCAGCCAAGACAGGGCTTGGGACTATGGCTACACCTTC. It encodes CASSQDRAWDYGYTF.

This clone was recorded only once. The chain links TRBV30 to TRBJ2-3, with 7 nucleotides matching TRBD1. The CDR3 has 15 amino acids. CDR1 is GTSNPN, CDR2 SVGIG, per germline (reference sequence). The J segment lost 2 bases and the V segment lost 3 bases, leaving 8 bases of the junction unmatched. The CDR3 DNA reads TGTGCCTGGAGCACCGGACAGGCTAACACAGATACGCAGTATTTT. This codes for CAWSTGQANTDTQYF.

V usage is TRBV6-5 and J usage is TRBJ2-5, with TRBD2 matching over 10 bases. This CDR3 is 15 amino acids long. Germline loops: CDR1 MNHEY, CDR2 SVGAGI. After removal of 4 bases from V and 4 bases from J, the junction contained 6 bases not matched to a gene. The CDR3 DNA reads TGTGCCAGCAGTTCCCTTCGGACTAGCGGAGAGACCCAGTACTTC. Amino acid sequence: CASSSLRTSGETQYF.

The chain combines TRBV5-1 with TRBJ2-7; perhaps TRBD1 as D (7 bases). V lost 3 bases to trimming and J lost 7 bases, with 17 bases between them. CDR1 is SGHRS, CDR2 YFSETQ, per germline. This CDR3 has 14 residues. This CDR3 is CASSSKAGGREQYF. In nucleotides, the CDR3 is TGCGCCAGCAGCTCAAAAGCAGGGGGGAGGGAGCAGTACTTC.

This sequence joins TRBV24-1 and TRBJ1-2, with D possibly being TRBD1 (5 bases). Trimming cost V 9 bases and J 5 bases, with 18 bases left between them. Germline CDR1 KGHDR, CDR2 SFDVKD. This CDR3 has 14 amino acids. This CDR3 is CATSSGGAGYGYTF. CDR3 nucleotide sequence: TGTGCCACCTCCTCGGGAGGGGCAGGGTATGGCTACACCTTC.

The rearrangement uses TRBV3-1 (or the pseudogene TRBV3-2) and TRBJ1-3, with D possibly matching TRBD1 (6 bases). The CDR3 spans 14 residues. The V gene's germline CDR1 is LGHDT and CDR2 YNNKEL (reference sequence). V lost 6 bases and J 1 base, leaving 10 bases between the germline ends. The CDR3 sequence: CASSPGVSGNTIYF. The CDR3 nucleotides are TGTGCCAGCAGTCCAGGGGTATCTGGAAACACCATATATTTT.

The chain employs TRBV30 and TRBJ1-1, with TRBD1 as a possible D gene (6 bases). V lost 2 bases, J lost 1 base, and 14 bases lay in between. This CDR3 comprises 15 residues. Germline CDR1 and CDR2: GTSNPN and SVGIG (reference sequence). CDR3: CAWSLDRLPNTEAFF. CDR3 sequence (DNA): TGTGCCTGGAGTCTGGACAGACTCCCGAACACTGAAGCTTTCTTT.

The rearrangement uses TRBV3-1 (or the pseudogene TRBV3-2) and TRBJ2-1; 7 bases match TRBD2. Germline trimming cut 0 bases from V and 2 bases from J; bases unmatched to any gene: 10. The CDR3 has 18 amino acids. Germline assignment: CDR1 LGHDT and CDR2 YNNKEL (reference sequence). The CDR3 protein is CASSQDLGRRGAYNEQFF. CDR3 DNA sequence: TGTGCCAGCAGCCAAGATCTCGGGCGCCGGGGGGCCTACAATGAGCAGTTCTTC.